These 23 T cell receptor beta chains were sequenced from one sample in a study of blood T cell repertoires in COVID-19. Data came from immunoSEQ multiplex PCR; TCRdb stores just in-frame clones and leaves some out. The table includes 100,000 to 150,000 clones, about 88% detected once. Sequenced input: peripheral blood. The receptors shown here come from a woman of 80 years or more with acute or convalescent COVID-19.

The CDR3 here is CASARRDSQSSYGYTF. The CDR3 DNA reads as TGTGCCAGCGCGAGGCGGGACAGCCAATCTTCCTATGGCTACACCTTC. V is TRBV5-8 and J is TRBJ1-2; 7 bases fit TRBD1. This CDR3 is built from 16 residues. Germline V lookup: CDR1 SGHTS, CDR2 YDEGEE. V shed 7 bases and J 4 bases; nucleotides not matched to a gene: 16. Complete variable domain (other parts from reference TRBV5-8 and TRBJ1-2): EAGVTQSPTHLIKTRGQQATLRCSPISGHTSVYWYQQALGLGLQFLLWYDEGEERNRGNFPPRFSGRQFPNYSSELNVNALELEDSALYLCASARRDSQSSYGYTFGSGTRLTVV.

This clone was counted only a few times. V gene TRBV6-2 or TRBV6-3 combines with J gene TRBJ2-7, with TRBD2 matching over 14 bases. The CDR3 sequence is 24 residues long. V shed 6 bases, J shed 3 bases, and the junction held 31 bases outside the gene matches. Per germline, CDR1 MNHEY and CDR2 SVGEGT. The CDR3 DNA follows: TGTGCCAGCAGGCCTGGGACGGCCCTCCCTCCCGGGACTAGCGGGAGTATGCGGAACTACGAGCAGTACTTC. This gives the protein CASRPGTALPPGTSGSMRNYEQYF.

The chain has TRBV9 and TRBJ2-1; the match to TRBD2 covers 7 bases. This CDR3 contains 15 residues. Germline loops: CDR1 SGDLS, CDR2 YYNGEE. The trim removed 0 bases at V and 4 bases at J, leaving 4 bases unmatched. CDR3 loop: CASSVDLGGYNEQFF. The CDR3, as DNA: TGTGCCAGCAGCGTAGATCTGGGAGGGTACAATGAGCAGTTCTTC.

In DNA form, the CDR3 reads TGTGCCAGCAGTTTCACAGGCGCCACTGAAGCTTTCTTT. Protein: CASSFTGATEAFF. This chain links TRBV12-3 or TRBV12-4 with TRBJ1-1, with D tentatively TRBD1 (5 bases). The V gene lost 3 bases and the J gene lost 4 bases, with 9 bases spanning the gap. This CDR3 contains 13 residues.

The gene calls are TRBV28 and TRBJ2-7; 11 nucleotides align to TRBD2. Per the germline V gene, CDR1 is MDHEN and CDR2 is SYDVKM. The CDR3 has 14 amino acids. The ends lost 6 bases at V and 2 bases at J; junction bases unmatched: 3. The CDR3 is CASSGSGRAYEQYF. The CDR3 nucleotides are TGTGCCAGCAGCGGTAGCGGGAGGGCCTACGAGCAGTACTTC.

The V and J genes are TRBV11-2 and TRBJ1-2, with D possibly TRBD1 on 6 matching bases. Germline CDR1 SGHAT, CDR2 FQNNGV. The V end was cut by 5 bases, the J end by 4 bases, with 20 bases between. There are 16 residues in the CDR3. In DNA, the CDR3 is TGTGCCAGCAGCCTAGCGGTTGCAGGGGCGTTCTATGGCTACACCTTC. Protein product: CASSLAVAGAFYGYTF. The variable domain in full, completed from reference TRBV11-2 and TRBJ1-2, reads EAGVAQSPRYKIIEKRQSVAFWCNPISGHATLYWYQQILGQGPKLLIQFQNNGVVDDSQLPKDRFSAERLKGVDSTLKIQPAKLEDSAVYLCASSLAVAGAFYGYTFGSGTRLTVV.

The V and J genes are TRBV5-1 and TRBJ1-2, with TRBD1 matching 10 bases. This CDR3 is built from 15 residues. With 2 bases clipped from V and 6 bases from J, the junction kept 7 bases outside the gene matches. Germline values: CDR1 SGHRS, CDR2 YFSETQ. This CDR3 is CASSFVKDRGNGYTF. The CDR3 nucleotides are TGCGCCAGCAGCTTCGTTAAGGACAGGGGGAATGGCTACACCTTC.

This clone turned up a few times. This chain joins TRBV5-4 and TRBJ2-7; 9 bases are a match to TRBD1. From germline, CDR1 is SGHNT and CDR2 YYREEE (reference sequence). The CDR3 spans 14 residues. Losses at the gene ends were 3 bases for V and 4 bases for J; bases not matched to a gene: 5. Here the CDR3 DNA reads TGTGCCAGCAGCTGGGACAGGGACGGATACGAGCAGTACTTC. Its protein product is CASSWDRDGYEQYF.

This chain uses TRBV2 with TRBJ1-5; D call uncertain. The CDR3 contains 14 residues. In germline, CDR1 is SNHLY, CDR2 FYNNEI. Trimming stripped 5 bases from V and 1 base from J, with 9 bases between. The CDR3 nucleotides are TGTGCCAGCAGTTGGAGAGGGAGCAATCAGCCCCAGCATTTT. Protein: CASSWRGSNQPQHF.

The rearrangement uses TRBV3-1 (or the pseudogene TRBV3-2) and TRBJ2-2, with TRBD1 matching 8 bases. The CDR3 loop spans 18 amino acids. Per the germline V gene, CDR1 is LGHDT and CDR2 is YNNKEL (reference sequence). Germline trimming cut 1 base from V and 3 bases from J; bases unmatched to any gene: 10. This chain's CDR3 is CASSQGGTRQGYTGELFF. The CDR3 DNA reads TGTGCCAGCAGCCAAGGGGGAACCAGACAGGGGTACACCGGGGAGCTGTTTTTT.

This clone was recorded once. The chain has TRBV10-3 and TRBJ1-4; 8 bases are a match to TRBD1. V lost 0 bases, J lost 3 bases, and 3 bases stayed unmatched. The CDR3 is 16 residues long. Germline lookup yields CDR1 ENHRY and CDR2 SYGVKD. CDR3 sequence: CAISESYRGSNEKLFF. DNA for the CDR3: TGTGCCATCAGTGAGTCCTACAGGGGGTCTAATGAAAAACTGTTTTTT.

This chain connects TRBV6-1 to TRBJ1-5; 8 bases match TRBD1. Trimming at V came to 2 bases and at J to 2 bases, leaving 8 bases not matched to a gene. Germline CDR1 and CDR2: MNHNS and SASEGT. CDR3 size: 17 residues. The chain's CDR3 is CASSETQGARGNQPQHF. The DNA for the CDR3 is TGTGCCAGCAGTGAAACTCAGGGGGCGCGTGGCAATCAGCCCCAGCATTTT.

This clone was recorded a few times. V gene TRBV19 combines with J gene TRBJ1-2; D uncertain. CDR3 length: 12 residues. The germline CDR1 and CDR2 sequences are LNHDA and SQIVND (reference sequence). V gave up 9 bases and J gave up 6 bases, with 14 bases separating them. The CDR3 reads CASTRGIDGYTF. The CDR3 coding sequence is TGTGCCAGCACTCGAGGGATCGATGGCTACACCTTC.

This chain's CDR3 is CASSLAGQGQADTQYF. Written as DNA, the CDR3 is TGCGCCAGCAGCTTGGCAGGGCAGGGGCAGGCAGATACGCAGTATTTT. This rearrangement joins TRBV5-1 to TRBJ2-3, with D maybe TRBD1 (6 bases). V was shortened by 0 bases and J by 4 bases, with 15 bases between the two germline ends. The CDR3 loop spans 16 amino acids. Germline-derived CDR1 and CDR2 are SGHRS and YFSETQ.

A remark on this clone: Other nucleotide sequences from this sample produce the same CDR3. The J gene is TRBJ2-2, the V gene TRBV2, with TRBD1 matching over 9 bases. V was pared by 3 bases and J by 2 bases, with 1 base of the junction left unmatched. The CDR3 is 15 amino acids. The germline CDR1 and CDR2 sequences are SNHLY and FYNNEI. The chain's CDR3 is CASSETGGNTGELFF. CDR3 sequence (DNA): TGTGCCAGCAGTGAGACAGGGGGTAACACCGGGGAGCTGTTTTTT.

This clone appeared a few times. The chain carries TRBV19 and TRBJ1-5, with 7 bases aligning to TRBD1. J was trimmed by 2 bases and V by 4 bases; bases with no gene match: 5. CDR3 size: 15 residues. Germline V gene data show CDR1 as LNHDA and CDR2 as SQIVND (reference sequence). CDR3 sequence (DNA): TGTGCCAGTAGTAGACAGGGAGCAGGCAATCAGCCCCAGCATTTT. Protein product: CASSRQGAGNQPQHF.

V is TRBV5-4 and J is TRBJ2-2; 8 nucleotides match TRBD2. Trimming took 2 bases from V and 1 from J; bases not matched to a gene: 4. The CDR3 covers 16 residues. Germline CDR1 reads SGHNT; CDR2 reads YYREEE (reference sequence). The CDR3, as DNA: TGTGCCAGCAGCTTTCCTCTAGCGGGGAACACCGGGGAGCTGTTTTTT. Amino acid sequence: CASSFPLAGNTGELFF.

This sequence joins TRBV7-9 and TRBJ1-1; D is unresolved. CDR1 is SEHNR, CDR2 FQNEAQ, per germline (reference sequence). Trimming cost V 5 bases and J 13 bases, with 17 bases left between them. The CDR3 has 12 residues. CDR3 nucleotides: TGTGCCAGCAGCGGGGAGCAGAGTCGGGTTTTCTTT. This encodes CASSGEQSRVFF.

The CDR3 DNA follows: TGCGCCAGCAGCTCCCCAGGGGGCACTGAAGCTTTCTTT. It specifies CASSSPGGTEAFF. The chain carries TRBV5-1 and TRBJ1-1; 7 bases are a match to TRBD1. Germline lookup yields CDR1 SGHRS and CDR2 YFSETQ. Trimming removed 3 bases from V and 4 bases from J; junction bases left unmatched: 3. The CDR3 is 13 amino acids.

The rearrangement links TRBV9 to TRBJ1-3; D call uncertain. The CDR3 is made up of 16 amino acids. The germline CDR1 and CDR2 sequences are SGDLS and YYNGEE. Trimming removed 4 bases from V and 4 bases from J, with 18 bases in between. The CDR3 spells CASSIEAGLGGNTIYF. CDR3 DNA: TGTGCCAGCAGCATAGAGGCTGGACTCGGGGGAAACACCATATATTTT.

This chain connects TRBV4-1 to TRBJ2-5, with a weak D call TRBD2 (5 bases). The V gene's germline CDR1 is MGHRA and CDR2 YSYEKL. This CDR3 region has 16 residues. V was pared by 0 bases and J by 0 bases, with 11 bases between. In nucleotides, the CDR3 is TGCGCCAGCAGCCAAGATTTTAGACTAAACCAAGAGACCCAGTACTTC. Amino acid sequence: CASSQDFRLNQETQYF.

V usage is TRBV27 and J usage is TRBJ2-2, with TRBD2 identical over 11 bases. Germline CDR1 MNHEY, CDR2 SMNVEV (reference sequence). The ends lost 6 bases at V and 2 bases at J; junction bases unmatched: 2. CDR3 size: 15 residues. CDR3 region: CASRGLAANTGELFF. CDR3 nucleotides: TGTGCCAGCAGGGGACTAGCGGCAAACACCGGGGAGCTGTTTTTT.

The rearrangement uses TRBV5-4 and TRBJ2-3; maybe TRBD1 (6 bases). Germline-derived CDR1 and CDR2 are SGHNT and YYREEE (reference sequence). The V and J ends lost 1 base and 0 bases respectively, with 9 bases between them. The CDR3 has 15 amino acids. CDR3 region: CASSLQGGSTDTQYF. The CDR3 nucleotides read TGTGCCAGCAGCTTGCAAGGGGGAAGCACAGATACGCAGTATTTT.